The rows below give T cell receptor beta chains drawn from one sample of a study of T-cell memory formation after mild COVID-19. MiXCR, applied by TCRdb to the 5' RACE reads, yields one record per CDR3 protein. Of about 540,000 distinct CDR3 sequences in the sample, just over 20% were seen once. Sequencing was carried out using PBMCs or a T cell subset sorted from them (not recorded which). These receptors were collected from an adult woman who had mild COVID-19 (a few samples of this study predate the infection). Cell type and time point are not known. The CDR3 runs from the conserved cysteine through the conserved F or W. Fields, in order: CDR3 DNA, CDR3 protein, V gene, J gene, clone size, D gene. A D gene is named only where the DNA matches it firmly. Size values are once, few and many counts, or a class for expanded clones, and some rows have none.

CDR3 DNA: TGCGCCAGCAGCCGATCTAGCGGGGGGCAAGAGACCCAGTACTTC; CDR3 protein: CASSRSSGGQETQYF; V gene: TRBV4-1; J gene: TRBJ2-5; clone size: NA; D gene: TRBD2
CDR3 DNA: TGCGCCAGCAGCTCACCGGGACAGGTGAAGGAGCAGTACTTC; CDR3 protein: CASSSPGQVKEQYF; V gene: TRBV5-1; J gene: TRBJ2-7; clone size: NA; D gene: TRBD1
CDR3 DNA: TGTGCCAGCCATCAATCTGGGGCCAACGTCCTGACTTTC; CDR3 protein: CASHQSGANVLTF; V gene: TRBV6-1; J gene: TRBJ2-6; clone size: NA; D gene: NA
CDR3 DNA: TGCGCCAGCAGCTTGGTCGGGGAGGCTGAAGCTTTCTTT; CDR3 protein: CASSLVGEAEAFF; V gene: TRBV5-1; J gene: TRBJ1-1; clone size: few; D gene: NA
CDR3 DNA: TGCGCCAGCAGCAGCCAACCCGAGGGGTACAATGAGCAGTTCTTC; CDR3 protein: CASSSQPEGYNEQFF; V gene: TRBV5-1; J gene: TRBJ2-1; clone size: NA; D gene: NA
CDR3 DNA: TGTGCCAGCAGTTTAGACAGGGGATATGTCCATGAGCAGTTCTTC; CDR3 protein: CASSLDRGYVHEQFF; V gene: TRBV12-3/TRBV12-4; J gene: TRBJ2-1; clone size: NA; D gene: TRBD1
CDR3 DNA: TGTGCCAGCAGCGCCGGTTCCTGGGGGGGCAGGCAAGCTTTCTTT; CDR3 protein: CASSAGSWGGRQAFF; V gene: TRBV9; J gene: TRBJ1-1; clone size: NA; D gene: NA
CDR3 DNA: TGTGCCAGCAGACGGACTAGCGGGAGTCTATACAATGAGCAGTTCTTC; CDR3 protein: CASRRTSGSLYNEQFF; V gene: TRBV27; J gene: TRBJ2-1; clone size: few; D gene: TRBD2
CDR3 DNA: TGTGCCAGCACCAGTCTCGGGGACTGGGGATCAGACGAGCAGTACTTC; CDR3 protein: CASTSLGDWGSDEQYF; V gene: TRBV12-3/TRBV12-4; J gene: TRBJ2-7; clone size: NA; D gene: NA
CDR3 DNA: TGTGCCAGCAGCTTACGAACCTATTCCGGGACAGGGTCCTACGAGCAGTACTTC; CDR3 protein: CASSLRTYSGTGSYEQYF; V gene: TRBV7-6; J gene: TRBJ2-7; clone size: NA; D gene: TRBD1
CDR3 DNA: TGTGCCACCAGTGATAGTGGCAGGGGTATAGGCAATCAGCCCCAGCATTTT; CDR3 protein: CATSDSGRGIGNQPQHF; V gene: TRBV24-1; J gene: TRBJ1-5; clone size: many; D gene: NA
CDR3 DNA: TGCAGTGCTAGCGTCCGACTAGCGGGTACGCAGTATTTT; CDR3 protein: CSASVRLAGTQYF; V gene: TRBV20-1; J gene: TRBJ2-3; clone size: NA; D gene: TRBD2
CDR3 DNA: TGTGCCAGCAGCTTAACAGGGGGACTAGCGTCGAACACCGGGGAGCTGTTTTTT; CDR3 protein: CASSLTGGLASNTGELFF; V gene: TRBV7-3; J gene: TRBJ2-2; clone size: NA; D gene: TRBD2
CDR3 DNA: TGCGCCAGCAGCCAAGAATTCGGGGAACCCTACGAGCAGTACTTC; CDR3 protein: CASSQEFGEPYEQYF; V gene: TRBV4-3; J gene: TRBJ2-7; clone size: NA; D gene: NA
CDR3 DNA: TGTGCCAGCAGCTTAACTGCTAGCGGGAGGTATCGGACGACAGATACGCAGTATTTT; CDR3 protein: CASSLTASGRYRTTDTQYF; V gene: TRBV7-2; J gene: TRBJ2-3; clone size: NA; D gene: TRBD2
CDR3 DNA: TGTGCCAGCAGCTTGGCTTCGGGGGTCCGTGAAGCTTTCTTT; CDR3 protein: CASSLASGVREAFF; V gene: TRBV5-5; J gene: TRBJ1-1; clone size: NA; D gene: NA
CDR3 DNA: TGTGCCAGCAGTTTCGGTTCTAACACTGAAGCTTTCTTT; CDR3 protein: CASSFGSNTEAFF; V gene: TRBV7-2; J gene: TRBJ1-1; clone size: many; D gene: NA
CDR3 DNA: TGTGCCAGTAGTATTATAGGGAACGAGCAGTACTTC; CDR3 protein: CASSIIGNEQYF; V gene: TRBV19; J gene: TRBJ2-7; clone size: NA; D gene: NA
CDR3 DNA: TGCGCCAGCAGCCCTCGGGACCGCTCGGAGCAGTACTTC; CDR3 protein: CASSPRDRSEQYF; V gene: TRBV5-1; J gene: TRBJ2-7; clone size: NA; D gene: NA
CDR3 DNA: TGTGCCAGCAGTTCTAGCGGACCCTCCTACGAGCAGTACTTC; CDR3 protein: CASSSSGPSYEQYF; V gene: TRBV6-2/TRBV6-3; J gene: TRBJ2-7; clone size: many; D gene: TRBD2
CDR3 DNA: TGTGCCAGCAGCAGGCGGGCAGGAGCGAGTGAAAAACTGTTTTTT; CDR3 protein: CASSRRAGASEKLFF; V gene: TRBV21-1; J gene: TRBJ1-4; clone size: few; D gene: NA
CDR3 DNA: TGCGCCAGCAGCTATAGGACTAGCGACGATGAGCAGTTCTTC; CDR3 protein: CASSYRTSDDEQFF; V gene: TRBV5-1; J gene: TRBJ2-1; clone size: NA; D gene: TRBD2
CDR3 DNA: TGTGCCACCAGCGCCTGGACCGGGACAGGGGCCTACTTC; CDR3 protein: CATSAWTGTGAYF; V gene: TRBV15; J gene: TRBJ2-7; clone size: NA; D gene: TRBD1
CDR3 DNA: TGTGCCAGCTCACCATTTACAGGGAACACTGAAGCTTTCTTT; CDR3 protein: CASSPFTGNTEAFF; V gene: TRBV18; J gene: TRBJ1-1; clone size: few; D gene: NA
CDR3 DNA: TGTGCCAGCTCACCACCGGTTGGGGGACAGGGGTCTAACTATGGCTACACCTTC; CDR3 protein: CASSPPVGGQGSNYGYTF; V gene: TRBV18; J gene: TRBJ1-2; clone size: once; D gene: TRBD1
CDR3 DNA: TGTGCCAGCAGTTTGACAGGGTCTCGACAGCCCCAGCATTTT; CDR3 protein: CASSLTGSRQPQHF; V gene: TRBV12-3/TRBV12-4; J gene: TRBJ1-5; clone size: NA; D gene: TRBD1
CDR3 DNA: TGTGCCAGCAGCTTAGGCTCGGCTAGCGGTACCTACGAGCAGTACTTC; CDR3 protein: CASSLGSASGTYEQYF; V gene: TRBV7-6; J gene: TRBJ2-7; clone size: few; D gene: TRBD2
CDR3 DNA: TGCAGCGTTGAAGATCAAGGAGTCCAGAGTTACGAGCAGTACTTC; CDR3 protein: CSVEDQGVQSYEQYF; V gene: TRBV29-1; J gene: TRBJ2-7; clone size: few; D gene: NA
CDR3 DNA: TGTGCCTGGAGTGTCGGCGTGGGCGGTCAGCCCCAGCATTTT; CDR3 protein: CAWSVGVGGQPQHF; V gene: TRBV30; J gene: TRBJ1-5; clone size: NA; D gene: NA
CDR3 DNA: TGTGCCAGCAGTTATGGCAGCACTTACCACGAGCAGTACTTC; CDR3 protein: CASSYGSTYHEQYF; V gene: TRBV6-6; J gene: TRBJ2-7; clone size: few; D gene: NA
CDR3 DNA: TGTGCCAGCAGCATTCAGGGTAGCAATCAGCCCCAGCATTTT; CDR3 protein: CASSIQGSNQPQHF; V gene: TRBV7-2; J gene: TRBJ1-5; clone size: few; D gene: NA
CDR3 DNA: TGTGCCAGCTCACCTGAACCATCCGGCGCTTCACCCCTCCACTTT; CDR3 protein: CASSPEPSGASPLHF; V gene: TRBV18; J gene: TRBJ1-6; clone size: NA; D gene: NA
CDR3 DNA: TGTGCCAGCAGTCCCCCGGGACGGCATAACTATGGCTACACCTTC; CDR3 protein: CASSPPGRHNYGYTF; V gene: TRBV12-3/TRBV12-4; J gene: TRBJ1-2; clone size: NA; D gene: NA
CDR3 DNA: TGCGCCAGCAGAGACAGGGCCACGGGAGATACGCAGTATTTT; CDR3 protein: CASRDRATGDTQYF; V gene: TRBV5-1; J gene: TRBJ2-3; clone size: few; D gene: TRBD1
CDR3 DNA: TGTGCCAGCAGCTCTAACCCGGGACTGTCAGCCGAGCAGTACTTC; CDR3 protein: CASSSNPGLSAEQYF; V gene: TRBV7-2; J gene: TRBJ2-7; clone size: few; D gene: NA
CDR3 DNA: TGCGCCAGCAGCCGATCTGACAGGGGCACAGATACGCAGTATTTT; CDR3 protein: CASSRSDRGTDTQYF; V gene: TRBV4-1; J gene: TRBJ2-3; clone size: few; D gene: TRBD1
CDR3 DNA: TGTGCCTGGGATCAGGGCCTCCAAGAGACCCAGTACTTC; CDR3 protein: CAWDQGLQETQYF; V gene: TRBV30; J gene: TRBJ2-5; clone size: few; D gene: NA
CDR3 DNA: TGTGCCAGCAGGCGGGGACAGTCGAACACCGGGGAGCTGTTTTTT; CDR3 protein: CASRRGQSNTGELFF; V gene: TRBV6-6; J gene: TRBJ2-2; clone size: few; D gene: NA
CDR3 DNA: TGTGCCAGCAGCGGAGGGACTTCCGACCTTAGCACAGATACGCAGTATTTT; CDR3 protein: CASSGGTSDLSTDTQYF; V gene: TRBV7-3; J gene: TRBJ2-3; clone size: many; D gene: NA
CDR3 DNA: TGCGCCAGCAGCTCCCCTGTTGTGAAGACCCAGTACTTC; CDR3 protein: CASSSPVVKTQYF; V gene: TRBV5-1; J gene: TRBJ2-5; clone size: NA; D gene: NA
CDR3 DNA: TGCGCCAGCAGCTTGGGGAGGGCTAACGGAGATACGCAGTATTTT; CDR3 protein: CASSLGRANGDTQYF; V gene: TRBV5-1; J gene: TRBJ2-3; clone size: NA; D gene: NA
CDR3 DNA: TGTGCCTGGAGTCAATCAGGGAACACTGAAGCTTTCTTT; CDR3 protein: CAWSQSGNTEAFF; V gene: TRBV30; J gene: TRBJ1-1; clone size: NA; D gene: NA
CDR3 DNA: TGTGCCAGCACCACCCGGGGGGCCACAGATACGCAGTATTTT; CDR3 protein: CASTTRGATDTQYF; V gene: TRBV6-5; J gene: TRBJ2-3; clone size: few; D gene: NA
CDR3 DNA: TGTGCCACCGCGGAGGGCAGGGGCAAGACCCAGTACTTC; CDR3 protein: CATAEGRGKTQYF; V gene: TRBV24-1; J gene: TRBJ2-5; clone size: NA; D gene: NA
CDR3 DNA: TGTGCCAGCAGCGCCGTGCGGGGAGGGACCTATGGCTACACCTTC; CDR3 protein: CASSAVRGGTYGYTF; V gene: TRBV12-3/TRBV12-4; J gene: TRBJ1-2; clone size: few; D gene: NA
CDR3 DNA: TGTGCCAGCAGCGTAGGCGGTAGCTCCTACGAGCAGTACTTC; CDR3 protein: CASSVGGSSYEQYF; V gene: TRBV9; J gene: TRBJ2-7; clone size: many; D gene: NA
CDR3 DNA: TGTGCCAGCCGGGAGGCGGGCTTCACAGATACGCAGTATTTT; CDR3 protein: CASREAGFTDTQYF; V gene: TRBV7-8; J gene: TRBJ2-3; clone size: few; D gene: TRBD2
CDR3 DNA: TGTGCCAGCAGTTACTCATCCCGGGGGGGAAACAATGAGCAGTTCTTC; CDR3 protein: CASSYSSRGGNNEQFF; V gene: TRBV6-5; J gene: TRBJ2-1; clone size: NA; D gene: TRBD2
CDR3 DNA: TGCGCCAGCAACTCAGGGCAAGAGACCCAGTACTTC; CDR3 protein: CASNSGQETQYF; V gene: TRBV10-2; J gene: TRBJ2-5; clone size: few; D gene: NA
CDR3 DNA: TGTGCCACCAGTGATCCCTGGCAGGCAGGGGGGTCCCACAATGAGCAGTTCTTC; CDR3 protein: CATSDPWQAGGSHNEQFF; V gene: TRBV24-1; J gene: TRBJ2-1; clone size: few; D gene: NA
CDR3 DNA: TGTGCCAGCAGCACCTTAGCGGACGCGAACACCGGGGAGCTGTTTTTT; CDR3 protein: CASSTLADANTGELFF; V gene: TRBV11-1; J gene: TRBJ2-2; clone size: NA; D gene: NA
CDR3 DNA: TGTGCCAGCAGTTACGACAGCCCCCTGTATAGCAATCAGCCCCAGCATTTT; CDR3 protein: CASSYDSPLYSNQPQHF; V gene: TRBV6-5; J gene: TRBJ1-5; clone size: NA; D gene: NA
CDR3 DNA: TGTGCCAGCAGTTTCCCCCAGGGAAAGGCTTTCTTT; CDR3 protein: CASSFPQGKAFF; V gene: TRBV27; J gene: TRBJ1-1; clone size: once; D gene: NA
CDR3 DNA: TGTGCCGTAGGGACCGGGTATCAGCCCCAGCATTTT; CDR3 protein: CAVGTGYQPQHF; V gene: TRBV24-1; J gene: TRBJ1-5; clone size: NA; D gene: NA
CDR3 DNA: TGCGCCAGCAGCCTGGACAGGGCCACGACAGATACGCAGTATTTT; CDR3 protein: CASSLDRATTDTQYF; V gene: TRBV5-1; J gene: TRBJ2-3; clone size: NA; D gene: TRBD1
CDR3 DNA: TGTGCCAGCAGCTTAGTTGGTCGCGGGAGGAGCTCCTACAATGAGCAGTTCTTC; CDR3 protein: CASSLVGRGRSSYNEQFF; V gene: TRBV7-9; J gene: TRBJ2-1; clone size: NA; D gene: TRBD2